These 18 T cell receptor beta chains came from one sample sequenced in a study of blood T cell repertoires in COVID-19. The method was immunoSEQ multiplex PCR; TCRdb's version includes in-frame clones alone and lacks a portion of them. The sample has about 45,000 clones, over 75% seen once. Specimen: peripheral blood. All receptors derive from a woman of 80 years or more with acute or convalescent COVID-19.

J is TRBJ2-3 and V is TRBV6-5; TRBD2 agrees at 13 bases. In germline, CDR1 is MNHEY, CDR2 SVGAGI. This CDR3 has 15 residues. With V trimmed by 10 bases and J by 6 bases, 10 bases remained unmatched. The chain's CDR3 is CATEGLAGVSDTQYF. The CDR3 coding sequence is TGTGCCACCGAAGGACTAGCGGGAGTTTCGGATACGCAGTATTTT.

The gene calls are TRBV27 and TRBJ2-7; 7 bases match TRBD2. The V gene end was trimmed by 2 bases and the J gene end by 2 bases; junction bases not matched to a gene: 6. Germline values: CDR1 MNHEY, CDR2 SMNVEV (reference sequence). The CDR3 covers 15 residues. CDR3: CASSLGGGITYEQYF. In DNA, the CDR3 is TGTGCCAGCAGTTTAGGGGGGGGGATTACCTACGAGCAGTACTTC.

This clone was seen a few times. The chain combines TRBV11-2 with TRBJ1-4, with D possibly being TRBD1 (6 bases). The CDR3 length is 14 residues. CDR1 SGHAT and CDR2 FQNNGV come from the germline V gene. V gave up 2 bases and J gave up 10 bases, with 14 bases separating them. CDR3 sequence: CASSLPSGVGKLFF. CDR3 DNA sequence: TGTGCCAGCAGCTTACCCTCAGGGGTTGGAAAACTGTTTTTT.

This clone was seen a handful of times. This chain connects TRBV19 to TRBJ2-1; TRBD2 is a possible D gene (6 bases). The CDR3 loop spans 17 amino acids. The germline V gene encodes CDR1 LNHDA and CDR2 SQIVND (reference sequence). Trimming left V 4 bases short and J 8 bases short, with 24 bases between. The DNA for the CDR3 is TGTGCCAGTAGTACCCTTGGTCCCGCGGTCCGGAGGGATGAGCAGTTCTTC. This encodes CASSTLGPAVRRDEQFF.

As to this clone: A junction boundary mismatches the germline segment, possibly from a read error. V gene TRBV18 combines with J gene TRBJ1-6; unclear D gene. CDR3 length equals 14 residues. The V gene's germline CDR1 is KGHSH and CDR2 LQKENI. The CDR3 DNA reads TGTGCCAGCTTACCACTTGTAACCGGTTCACCCCTCCACTTT. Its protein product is CASLPLVTGSPLHF.

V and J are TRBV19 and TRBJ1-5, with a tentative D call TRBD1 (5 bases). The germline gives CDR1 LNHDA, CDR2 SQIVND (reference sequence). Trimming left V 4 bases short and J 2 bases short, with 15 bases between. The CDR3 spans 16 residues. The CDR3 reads CASSTTWDLGNQPQHF. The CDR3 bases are TGTGCCAGTAGTACTACGTGGGACTTAGGCAATCAGCCCCAGCATTTT.

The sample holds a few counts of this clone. The CDR3 reads CASSLDGGANTIYF. CDR3 nucleotides: TGTGCCAGCAGCTTAGACGGAGGGGCAAACACCATATATTTT. The V gene is TRBV7-9, the J gene TRBJ1-3, with a tentative D call TRBD1 (5 bases). Germline-derived CDR1 and CDR2 are SEHNR and FQNEAQ (reference sequence). Trimming cost V 1 base and J 6 bases, with 10 bases left between them. This CDR3 has 14 amino acids.

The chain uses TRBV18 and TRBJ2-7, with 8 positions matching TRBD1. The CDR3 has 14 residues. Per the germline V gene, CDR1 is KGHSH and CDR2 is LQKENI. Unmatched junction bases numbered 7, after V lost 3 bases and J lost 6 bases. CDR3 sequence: CASSPGAGGSEQYF. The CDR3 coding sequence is TGTGCCAGCTCACCGGGGGCAGGGGGCTCCGAGCAGTACTTC.

CDR3 nucleotide sequence: TGTGCCAGCAGTTTGGTGGGCAGGGGTTTTGATTTAAATGAGCAGTTCTTC. This codes for CASSLVGRGFDLNEQFF. The chain links TRBV28 to TRBJ2-1; D is perhaps TRBD1 (6 bases). V was shortened by 3 bases and J by 7 bases, with 22 bases between the two germline ends. The V gene's germline CDR1 is MDHEN and CDR2 SYDVKM. This CDR3 is 17 amino acids long.

CDR3 sequence: CAWNRPELYEQYF. The DNA of the CDR3 is TGTGCCTGGAATAGGCCGGAGCTCTACGAGCAGTACTTC. This chain uses TRBV30 with TRBJ2-7; D gene unclear. The germline V gene encodes CDR1 GTSNPN and CDR2 SVGIG (reference sequence). V was clipped by 4 bases and J by 3 bases, with 13 bases between them. The CDR3 length is 13 residues.

The CDR3 bases are TGCGCCAGCAGCCAAGATCTCACGCTAGCGGGCGATTCCTCCCGGTATTTT. Its translation is CASSQDLTLAGDSSRYF. The chain links TRBV4-1 to TRBJ2-3, with TRBD2 identical over 8 bases. CDR1 MGHRA and CDR2 YSYEKL come from the germline V gene. The CDR3 runs 17 residues. Germline trimming cut 0 bases from V and 14 bases from J; bases unmatched to any gene: 19.

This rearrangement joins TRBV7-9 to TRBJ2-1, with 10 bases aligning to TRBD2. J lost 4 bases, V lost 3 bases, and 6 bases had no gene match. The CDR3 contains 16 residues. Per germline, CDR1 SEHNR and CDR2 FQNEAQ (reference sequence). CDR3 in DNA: TGTGCCAGCAGCTTTTCTCTAGCGGGAGCATACAATGAGCAGTTCTTC. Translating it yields CASSFSLAGAYNEQFF. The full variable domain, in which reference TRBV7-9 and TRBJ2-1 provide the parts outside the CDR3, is DTGVSQNPRHKITKRGQNVTFRCDPISEHNRLYWYRQTLGQGPEFLTYFQNEAQLEKSRLLSDRFSAERPKGSFSTLEIQRTEQGDSAMYLCASSFSLAGAYNEQFFGPGTRLTVL.

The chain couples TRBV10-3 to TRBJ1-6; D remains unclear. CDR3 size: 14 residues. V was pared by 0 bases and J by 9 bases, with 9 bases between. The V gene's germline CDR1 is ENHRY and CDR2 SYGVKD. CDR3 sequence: CAISESQTGSPLHF. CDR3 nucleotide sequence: TGTGCCATCAGTGAGTCCCAGACGGGTTCACCCCTCCACTTT.

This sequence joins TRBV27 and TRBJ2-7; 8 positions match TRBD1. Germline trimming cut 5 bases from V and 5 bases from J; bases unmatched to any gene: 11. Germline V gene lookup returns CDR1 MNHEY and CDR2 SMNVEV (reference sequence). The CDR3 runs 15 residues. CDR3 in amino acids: CASSPRGQGINEQYF. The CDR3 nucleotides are TGTGCCAGCAGTCCCAGAGGACAGGGTATCAACGAGCAGTACTTC.

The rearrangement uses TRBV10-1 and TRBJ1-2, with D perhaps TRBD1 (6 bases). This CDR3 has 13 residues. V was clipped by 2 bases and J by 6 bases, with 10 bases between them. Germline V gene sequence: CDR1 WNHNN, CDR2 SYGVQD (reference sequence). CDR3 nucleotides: TGCGCCAGCAGTGAGGGACAGAGGGATGGCTACACCTTC. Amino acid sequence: CASSEGQRDGYTF.

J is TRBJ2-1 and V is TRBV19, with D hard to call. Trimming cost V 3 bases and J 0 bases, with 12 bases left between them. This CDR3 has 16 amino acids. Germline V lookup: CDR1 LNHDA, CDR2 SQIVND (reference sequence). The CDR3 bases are TGTGCCAGTAGTATCACGTCAACTGGCTCCTACAATGAGCAGTTCTTC. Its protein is CASSITSTGSYNEQFF.

CDR3 amino acids: CASSSRLAASTDTQYF. CDR3 DNA: TGTGCCAGCAGCTCCCGACTAGCGGCTAGCACAGATACGCAGTATTTT. V gene TRBV7-8 combines with J gene TRBJ2-3, with 9 bases matching TRBD2. With V trimmed by 4 bases and J by 0 bases, 5 bases remained unmatched. Germline CDR1 SGHVS, CDR2 FQNEAQ. This CDR3 comprises 16 residues. The complete variable domain, with remaining parts taken from reference TRBV7-8 and TRBJ2-3, reads GAGVSQSPRYKVAKRGQDVALRCDPISGHVSLFWYQQALGQGPEFLTYFQNEAQLDKSGLPSDRFFAERPEGSVSTLKIQRTQQEDSAVYLCASSSRLAASTDTQYFGPGTRLTVL.

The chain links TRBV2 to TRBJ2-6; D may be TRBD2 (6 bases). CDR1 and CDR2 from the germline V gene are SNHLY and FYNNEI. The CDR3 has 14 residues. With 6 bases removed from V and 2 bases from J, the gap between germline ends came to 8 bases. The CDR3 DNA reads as TGTGCCAGCAGGGAGGGCACTGGGGCCAACGTCCTGACTTTC. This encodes CASREGTGANVLTF.